The 28 T cell receptor beta chains presented below share a single source sample, sequenced in a study of CXCR3-negative and CXCR3-positive naive CD8 T cells (dated by TCRdb to between 2017 and 2020). Sequencing was performed on a NextSeq 550. The Human TCR Profiling Kit (MiLaboratory) was used to make UMI-labeled 5' RACE TRB cDNA libraries. Once TCRdb had reprocessed the reads, it stored one entry per CDR3 protein sequence and supplied no DNA. The record for this sample contains fewer than 95,000 distinct CDR3 sequences. The ten largest clones represent around 1.7% of the sample. The sequencing sample was made of naive CXCR3- CD8+ T cells from blood. Explained via the paper, the cell subset or site label denotes: CD45RO-CCR7+CD27+CD95- naive CD8+ T cells lacking CXCR3 (TNR3-). These receptors were collected from a human donor in good health. Some clones in this sample may be carry-over from other donors' samples.

The chain couples TRBV18 to TRBJ1-4; TCRdb lists TRBD1, though no DNA is available to test this call. This CDR3 has 15 residues. Germline V gene data show CDR1 as KGHSH and CDR2 as LQKENI. CDR3 residues: CASSPPRQGGEKLFF.

This chain connects TRBV7-3 to TRBJ2-1; TCRdb indicates TRBD2, and absent DNA this call remains unverified. Germline V gene data show CDR1 as SGHTA and CDR2 as FQGTGA. The CDR3 contains 17 residues. CDR3 in amino acids: CASSSDEGAGGYNEQFF.

The rearrangement links TRBV29-1 to TRBJ2-7; the TRBD1 assignment by TCRdb is unverifiable without DNA. Germline V gene data show CDR1 as SQVTM and CDR2 as ANQGSEA. CDR3 length: 11 amino acids. The CDR3 protein is CSVDSSTGEVF.

The chain uses TRBV20-1 and TRBJ2-5; checking the TCRdb D call of TRBD1 is not possible without DNA. CDR1 is DFQATT and CDR2 is SNEGSKA in the germline V gene (reference sequence). The length of the CDR3 is 15 residues. The CDR3 reads CSARDLGTVGETQYF.

The chain couples TRBV6-1 to TRBJ2-1; TCRdb lists TRBD2, though no DNA is available to test this call. Germline assignment: CDR1 MNHNS and CDR2 SASEGT. CDR3 length: 14 residues. The CDR3 loop reads CASTQGGEHNEQFF.

This chain uses TRBV15 with TRBJ2-7. CDR3 length equals 15 residues. CDR1 is LNHNV and CDR2 is YYDKDF in the germline V gene (reference sequence). The CDR3 loop reads CATSREGVGPYEQYF.

This rearrangement joins TRBV4-3 to TRBJ2-7. Germline assignment: CDR1 LGHNA and CDR2 YSLEER. This CDR3 has 14 residues. The CDR3 region is CASSQRLSADEQYF.

The rearrangement links TRBV5-6 to TRBJ1-1; the D call of TRBD1 rests on TCRdb alone, since no DNA is present to check it. The CDR3 covers 15 residues. The germline CDR1 and CDR2 sequences are SGHDT and YYEEEE. The CDR3 loop reads CASSFRDRAYTEAFF.

The J gene is TRBJ1-1, the V gene TRBV6-1. CDR3 length: 13 amino acids. The germline V gene has CDR1 MNHNS and CDR2 SASEGT. The CDR3 loop reads CAISEGGLTEAFF.

The genes are TRBV15 and TRBJ2-4; there is no DNA to check the TCRdb D call of TRBD2. The CDR3 runs 13 residues. Germline loops: CDR1 LNHNV, CDR2 YYDKDF (reference sequence). CDR3 sequence reads: CATSSDRRDIQYF.

By frequency, this clonotype registers medium-sized. The chain carries TRBV30 and TRBJ2-7. Per the germline V gene, CDR1 is GTSNPN and CDR2 is SVGIG (reference sequence). The CDR3 is 14 amino acids. The CDR3 loop is CAWSVHSSTVEQYF.

The chain links TRBV7-9 to TRBJ1-2; the D call from TCRdb, TRBD1, cannot be confirmed without DNA. CDR3 length equals 17 residues. The germline gives CDR1 SEHNR, CDR2 FQNEAQ (reference sequence). CDR3 region: CASSPGTKRRTNYGYTF.

CDR3 amino acids: CATSRRDTRTFEETQYF. The rearrangement links TRBV7-9 to TRBJ2-5. Germline CDR1 is SEHNR and CDR2 is FQNEAQ (reference sequence). The CDR3 contains 17 residues.

V usage is TRBV7-9 and J usage is TRBJ2-3; TCRdb returns TRBD2, unconfirmable since there is no DNA. The germline gives CDR1 SEHNR, CDR2 FQNEAQ (reference sequence). This CDR3 comprises 16 residues. This CDR3 is CASSLSSGAVEVTQYF.

The chain carries TRBV5-1 and TRBJ1-1; TCRdb names TRBD1, which stays unverified in the absence of DNA. This CDR3 comprises 16 residues. Germline assignment: CDR1 SGHRS and CDR2 YFSETQ. CDR3 loop: CASSFSGTGVGTEAFF. The complete variable domain, with remaining parts taken from reference TRBV5-1 and TRBJ1-1, reads KAGVTQTPRYLIKTRGQQVTLSCSPISGHRSVSWYQQTPGQGLQFLFEYFSETQRNKGNFPGRFSGRQFSNSRSEMNVSTLELGDSALYLCASSFSGTGVGTEAFFGQGTRLTVV.

CDR3 in amino acids: CSVNGLYSYEQYF. The gene calls are TRBV29-1 and TRBJ2-7. The germline V gene encodes CDR1 SQVTM and CDR2 ANQGSEA. CDR3 size: 13 residues.

This CDR3 reads CASSIRQSNQPQHF. The gene calls are TRBV27 and TRBJ1-5; TCRdb's D gene call, TRBD1, goes unchecked for lack of DNA. Looked up from germline, CDR1 is MNHEY and CDR2 is SMNVEV (reference sequence). CDR3 size: 14 residues.

This chain connects TRBV6-6 to TRBJ2-1; TCRdb reports TRBD1, a call that lacks DNA to check it against. CDR3 length: 11 residues. CDR1 is MNHNY, CDR2 SVGAGI, per germline (reference sequence). The CDR3 is CAVGGYNEQFF.

The chain combines TRBV27 with TRBJ1-2; TCRdb returns TRBD1, unconfirmable since there is no DNA. Germline values: CDR1 MNHEY, CDR2 SMNVEV (reference sequence). The CDR3 has 13 amino acids. This CDR3 reads CASGLGTAYGYTF.

The chain combines TRBV28 with TRBJ2-1; without DNA, the TCRdb call of TRBD2 cannot be checked. The length of the CDR3 is 18 residues. Germline-derived CDR1 and CDR2 are MDHEN and SYDVKM. The CDR3 is CASSSFQRVGRSYNEQFF. Drawing the rest from reference TRBV28 and TRBJ2-1, the complete variable domain is DVKVTQSSRYLVKRTGEKVFLECVQDMDHENMFWYRQDPGLGLRLIYFSYDVKMKEKGDIPEGYSVSREKKERFSLILESASTNQTSMYLCASSSFQRVGRSYNEQFFGPGTRLTVL.

The chain couples TRBV4-3 to TRBJ1-1; TCRdb selects TRBD1, and the lack of DNA leaves this call unchecked. The CDR3 extends over 16 amino acids. In germline, CDR1 is LGHNA, CDR2 YSLEER. Here the CDR3 reads CASSQDGGTGGTEAFF.

The rearrangement links TRBV6-1 to TRBJ2-3; with no DNA, the TCRdb D assignment of TRBD2 cannot be verified. This CDR3 is 16 amino acids long. Looked up from germline, CDR1 is MNHNS and CDR2 is SASEGT. The CDR3 sequence is CASSVLGVEGTDTQYF.

This chain uses TRBV29-1 with TRBJ2-5; lacking DNA, the TRBD1 call made by TCRdb goes unchecked. The CDR3 has 13 amino acids. Germline V gene data show CDR1 as SQVTM and CDR2 as ANQGSEA. The CDR3 here is CSVVEGMGETQYF. The entire variable domain, with the rest obtained from reference TRBV29-1 and TRBJ2-5, is as follows: SAVISQKPSRDICQRGTSLTIQCQVDSQVTMMFWYRQQPGQSLTLIATANQGSEATYESGFVIDKFPISRPNLTFSTLTVSNMSPEDSSIYLCSVVEGMGETQYFGPGTRLLVL.

V usage is TRBV28 and J usage is TRBJ2-1; the D call from TCRdb, TRBD2, cannot be confirmed without DNA. Germline loops: CDR1 MDHEN, CDR2 SYDVKM. This CDR3 spans 13 amino acids. The chain's CDR3 is CATRTTSGNEQFF.

The chain joins TRBV12-3 or TRBV12-4 to TRBJ2-3. This CDR3 spans 16 amino acids. CDR3 sequence: CASSLALLISTDTQYF.

This sequence joins TRBV29-1 and TRBJ2-2; TCRdb picks TRBD2, but there is no DNA to check that call. Germline lookup yields CDR1 SQVTM and CDR2 ANQGSEA. CDR3 length equals 14 residues. Here the CDR3 reads CSAALAGGPGELFF.

The J gene is TRBJ2-7, the V gene TRBV27; TCRdb gives TRBD1 as the D gene, but with no DNA this cannot be confirmed. Germline CDR1 and CDR2: MNHEY and SMNVEV (reference sequence). The CDR3 consists of 13 residues. The CDR3 spells CASSWGTDYEQYF.

The genes are TRBV29-1 and TRBJ2-1; checking the TCRdb D call of TRBD2 is not possible without DNA. Germline-derived CDR1 and CDR2 are SQVTM and ANQGSEA. The CDR3 covers 14 residues. The CDR3 reads CSVPWGVRHNEQFF.